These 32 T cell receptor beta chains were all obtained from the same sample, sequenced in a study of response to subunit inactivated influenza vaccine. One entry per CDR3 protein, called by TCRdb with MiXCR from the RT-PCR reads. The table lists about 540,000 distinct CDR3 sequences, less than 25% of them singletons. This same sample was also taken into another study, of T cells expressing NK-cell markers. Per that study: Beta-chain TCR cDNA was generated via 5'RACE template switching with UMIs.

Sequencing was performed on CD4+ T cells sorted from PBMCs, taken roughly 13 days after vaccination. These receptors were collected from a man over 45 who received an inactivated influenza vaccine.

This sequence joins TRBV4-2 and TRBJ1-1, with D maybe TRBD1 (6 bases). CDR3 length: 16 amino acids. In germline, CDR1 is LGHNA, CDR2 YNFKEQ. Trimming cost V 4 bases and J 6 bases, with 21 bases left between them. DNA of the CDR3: TGTGCCAGCAGCCGGGCCACAGGGACGGCTAGGCCTGAAGCTTTCTTT. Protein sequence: CASSRATGTARPEAFF.

The CDR3 protein is CASNQAGGTDTQYF. The CDR3 DNA reads TGTGCCAGCAACCAAGCGGGGGGAACAGATACGCAGTATTTT. The chain recombines TRBV7-9 with TRBJ2-3, with TRBD2 matching 9 bases. Germline lookup yields CDR1 SEHNR and CDR2 FQNEAQ (reference sequence). This CDR3 region has 14 residues. V lost 7 bases to trimming and J lost 3 bases; unmatched junction nucleotides: 5.

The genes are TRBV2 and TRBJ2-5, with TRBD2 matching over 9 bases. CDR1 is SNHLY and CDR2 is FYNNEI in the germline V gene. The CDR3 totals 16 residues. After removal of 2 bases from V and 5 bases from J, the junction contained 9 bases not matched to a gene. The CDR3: CASSERGGGASETQYF. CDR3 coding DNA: TGTGCCAGCAGTGAACGGGGCGGGGGGGCGTCCGAGACCCAGTACTTC. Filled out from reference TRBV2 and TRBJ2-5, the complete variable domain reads EPEVTQTPSHQVTQMGQEVILRCVPISNHLYFYWYRQILGQKVEFLVSFYNNEISEKSEIFDDQFSVERPDGSNFTLKIRSTKLEDSAMYFCASSERGGGASETQYFGPGTRLLVL.

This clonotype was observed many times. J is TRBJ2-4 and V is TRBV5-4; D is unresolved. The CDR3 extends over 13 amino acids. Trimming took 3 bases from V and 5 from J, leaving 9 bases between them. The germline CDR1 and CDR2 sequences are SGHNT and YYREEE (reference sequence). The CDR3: CASSWGFENIQYF. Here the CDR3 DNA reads TGTGCCAGCAGCTGGGGTTTCGAAAACATTCAGTACTTC.

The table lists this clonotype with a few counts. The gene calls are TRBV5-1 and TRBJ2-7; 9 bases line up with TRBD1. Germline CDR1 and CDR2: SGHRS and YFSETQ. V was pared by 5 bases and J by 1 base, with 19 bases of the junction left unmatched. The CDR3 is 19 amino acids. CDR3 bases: TGCGCCAGCAGGAGAGGGACCGTTTGGCCGGGGACAGGGTCCTACGAGCAGTACTTC. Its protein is CASRRGTVWPGTGSYEQYF.

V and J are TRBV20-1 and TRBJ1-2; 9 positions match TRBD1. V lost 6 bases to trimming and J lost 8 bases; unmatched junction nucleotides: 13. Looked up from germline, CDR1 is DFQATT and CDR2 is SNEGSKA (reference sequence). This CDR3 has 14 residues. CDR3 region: CSAYFGQGRGGYTF. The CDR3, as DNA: TGCAGTGCCTACTTCGGACAGGGGCGAGGCGGCTACACCTTC.

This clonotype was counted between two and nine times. CDR3 sequence (DNA): TGTGCCAGCAGGGAGAGGGGGGATGAGCAGTTCTTC. Translated, it gives CASRERGDEQFF. The chain combines TRBV6-6 with TRBJ2-1; D possibly matches TRBD1 or TRBD2 (6 bases each). Looked up from germline, CDR1 is MNHNY and CDR2 is SVGAGI (reference sequence). This CDR3 has 12 amino acids. V was trimmed by 6 bases and J by 8 bases, leaving 11 bases between them.

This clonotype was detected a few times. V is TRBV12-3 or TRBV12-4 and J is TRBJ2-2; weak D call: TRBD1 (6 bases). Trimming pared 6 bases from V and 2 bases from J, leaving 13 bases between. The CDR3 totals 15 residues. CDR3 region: CASSLPGHNTGELFF. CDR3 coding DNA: TGTGCCAGCAGCCTTCCGGGACACAACACCGGGGAGCTGTTTTTT.

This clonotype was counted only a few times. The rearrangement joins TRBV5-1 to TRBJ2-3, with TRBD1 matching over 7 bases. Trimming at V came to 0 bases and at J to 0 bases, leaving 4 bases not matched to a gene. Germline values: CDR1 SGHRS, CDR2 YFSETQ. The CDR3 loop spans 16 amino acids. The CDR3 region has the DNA TGCGCCAGCAGCTTGGTAAGGGACAGAAGCACAGATACGCAGTATTTT. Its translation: CASSLVRDRSTDTQYF. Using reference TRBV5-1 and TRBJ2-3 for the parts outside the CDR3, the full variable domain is KAGVTQTPRYLIKTRGQQVTLSCSPISGHRSVSWYQQTPGQGLQFLFEYFSETQRNKGNFPGRFSGRQFSNSRSEMNVSTLELGDSALYLCASSLVRDRSTDTQYFGPGTRLTVL.

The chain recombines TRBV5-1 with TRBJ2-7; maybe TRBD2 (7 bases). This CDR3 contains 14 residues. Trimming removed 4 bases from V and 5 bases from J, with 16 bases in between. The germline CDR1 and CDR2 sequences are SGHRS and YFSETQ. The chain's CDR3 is CASSPRAGADEQYF. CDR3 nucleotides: TGCGCCAGCAGCCCCAGGGCGGGGGCTGACGAGCAGTACTTC.

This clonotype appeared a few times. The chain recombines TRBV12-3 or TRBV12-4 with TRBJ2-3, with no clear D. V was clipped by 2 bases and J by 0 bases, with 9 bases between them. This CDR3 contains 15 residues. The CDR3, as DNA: TGTGCCAGCAGTTTACATGGCGGTAGCACAGATACGCAGTATTTT. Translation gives CASSLHGGSTDTQYF.

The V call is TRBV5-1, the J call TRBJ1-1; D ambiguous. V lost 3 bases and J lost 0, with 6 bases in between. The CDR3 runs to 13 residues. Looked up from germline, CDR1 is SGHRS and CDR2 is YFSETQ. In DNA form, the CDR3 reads TGCGCCAGCAGCTCTTACATGAACACTGAAGCTTTCTTT. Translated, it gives CASSSYMNTEAFF.

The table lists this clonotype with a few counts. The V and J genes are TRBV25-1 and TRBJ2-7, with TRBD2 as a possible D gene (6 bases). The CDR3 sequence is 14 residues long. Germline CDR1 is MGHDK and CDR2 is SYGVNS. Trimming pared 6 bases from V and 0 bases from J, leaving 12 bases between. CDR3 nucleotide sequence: TGTGCCAGCAGCCTCCTGGGGGGCTCCTACGAGCAGTACTTC. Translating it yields CASSLLGGSYEQYF.

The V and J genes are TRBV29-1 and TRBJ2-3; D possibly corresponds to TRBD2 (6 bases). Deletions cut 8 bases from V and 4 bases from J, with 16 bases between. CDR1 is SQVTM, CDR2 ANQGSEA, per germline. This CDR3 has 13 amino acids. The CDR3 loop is CSSQRATPDTQYF. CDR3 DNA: TGCAGCTCCCAGCGGGCGACCCCAGATACGCAGTATTTT.

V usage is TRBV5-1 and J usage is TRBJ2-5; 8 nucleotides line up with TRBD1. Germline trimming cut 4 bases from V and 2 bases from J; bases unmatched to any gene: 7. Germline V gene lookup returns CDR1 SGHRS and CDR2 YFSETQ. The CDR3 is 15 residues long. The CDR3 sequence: CASSQVDRAQETQYF. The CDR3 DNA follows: TGCGCCAGCAGCCAGGTGGACAGGGCACAAGAGACCCAGTACTTC.

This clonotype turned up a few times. CDR3 protein: CSARDLEGRPYNEQFF. CDR3 in DNA: TGCAGTGCTAGAGATCTCGAAGGGCGCCCCTACAATGAGCAGTTCTTC. The gene calls are TRBV20-1 and TRBJ2-1, with no clear D. The CDR3 totals 16 residues. Germline lookup yields CDR1 DFQATT and CDR2 SNEGSKA (reference sequence). V was shortened by 0 bases and J by 2 bases, with 14 bases between the two germline ends.

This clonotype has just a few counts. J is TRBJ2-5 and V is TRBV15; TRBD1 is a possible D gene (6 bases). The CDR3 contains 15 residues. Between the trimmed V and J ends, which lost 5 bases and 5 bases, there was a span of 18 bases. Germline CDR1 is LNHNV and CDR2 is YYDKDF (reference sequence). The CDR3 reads CATSPQGFQGETQYF. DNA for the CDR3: TGTGCCACCAGCCCCCAGGGTTTCCAGGGGGAGACCCAGTACTTC. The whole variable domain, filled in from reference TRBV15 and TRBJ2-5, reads DAMVIQNPRYQVTQFGKPVTLSCSQTLNHNVMYWYQQKSSQAPKLLFHYYDKDFNNEADTPDNFQSRRPNTSFCFLDIRSPGLGDTAMYLCATSPQGFQGETQYFGPGTRLLVL.

CDR3 bases: TGCGCCAGCAGCTTGGGGACTAACTACCCCACCGGGGAGCTGTTTTTT. Encoded protein: CASSLGTNYPTGELFF. The J gene is TRBJ2-2, the V gene TRBV5-1; the D gene is possibly TRBD2 (6 bases). The CDR3 spans 16 residues. Trimming shortened V by 0 bases and J by 4 bases, and 13 bases separated the two germline ends. Germline-derived CDR1 and CDR2 are SGHRS and YFSETQ.

Here the CDR3 reads CASSQDPNSATEQFF. As DNA, the CDR3 is TGCGCCAGCAGCCAAGATCCGAACTCGGCTACTGAGCAGTTCTTC. The gene calls are TRBV4-3 and TRBJ2-1; D ambiguous. Germline V gene data show CDR1 as LGHNA and CDR2 as YSLEER. Deletions cut 0 bases from V and 9 bases from J, with 15 bases between. The CDR3 runs to 15 residues.

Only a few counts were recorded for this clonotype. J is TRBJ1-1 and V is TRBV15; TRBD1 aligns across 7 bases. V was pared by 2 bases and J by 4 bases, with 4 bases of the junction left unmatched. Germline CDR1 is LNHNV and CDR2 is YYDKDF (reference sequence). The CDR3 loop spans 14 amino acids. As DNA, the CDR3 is TGTGCCACCAGCAGAACAGGGGCGGGCACTGAAGCTTTCTTT. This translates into CATSRTGAGTEAFF.

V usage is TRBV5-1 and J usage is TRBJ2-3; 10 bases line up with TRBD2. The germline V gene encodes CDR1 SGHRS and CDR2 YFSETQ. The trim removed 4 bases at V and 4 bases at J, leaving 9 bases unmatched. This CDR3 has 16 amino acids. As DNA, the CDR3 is TGCGCCAGCAGCATTGTGGTCCTAGCGGGGGCAGATACGCAGTATTTT. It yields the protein CASSIVVLAGADTQYF.

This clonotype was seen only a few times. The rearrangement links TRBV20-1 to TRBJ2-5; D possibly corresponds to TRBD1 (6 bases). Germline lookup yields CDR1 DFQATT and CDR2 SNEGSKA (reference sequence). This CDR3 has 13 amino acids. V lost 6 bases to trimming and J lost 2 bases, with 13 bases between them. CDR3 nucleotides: TGCAGTGCAGGACGGGACATTCAAGAGACCCAGTACTTC. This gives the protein CSAGRDIQETQYF.

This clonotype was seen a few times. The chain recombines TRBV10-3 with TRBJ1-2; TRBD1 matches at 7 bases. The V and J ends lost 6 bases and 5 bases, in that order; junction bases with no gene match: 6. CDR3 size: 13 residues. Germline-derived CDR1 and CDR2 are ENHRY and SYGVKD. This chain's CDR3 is CAISLGQPYGYTF. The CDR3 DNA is TGTGCCATCAGCCTGGGACAGCCTTATGGCTACACCTTC.

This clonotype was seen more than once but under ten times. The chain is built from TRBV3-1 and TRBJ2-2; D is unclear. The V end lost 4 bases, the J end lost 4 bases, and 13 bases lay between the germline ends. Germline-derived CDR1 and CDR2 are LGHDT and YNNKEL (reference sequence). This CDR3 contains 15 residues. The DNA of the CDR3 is TGTGCCAGCAGCCGAGCGCCTAAGGGCACCGGGGAGCTGTTTTTT. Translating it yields CASSRAPKGTGELFF.

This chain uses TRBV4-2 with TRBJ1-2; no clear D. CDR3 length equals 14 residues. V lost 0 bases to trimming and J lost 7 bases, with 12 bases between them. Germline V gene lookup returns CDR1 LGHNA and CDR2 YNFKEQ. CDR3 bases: TGTGCCAGCAGCCAAGAAAAGGAGGGTCTTGGCTACACCTTC. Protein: CASSQEKEGLGYTF.

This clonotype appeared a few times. The CDR3 here is CASSLRAGGYLNQPQHF. In nucleotides, the CDR3 is TGTGCCAGCAGCTTAAGGGCAGGGGGATATCTTAATCAGCCCCAGCATTTT. The J gene is TRBJ1-5, the V gene TRBV7-2, with 7 bases matching TRBD1. Germline loops: CDR1 SGHTA, CDR2 FQGNSA. Trimming took 2 bases from V and 4 from J; bases not matched to a gene: 11. This CDR3 region has 17 residues.

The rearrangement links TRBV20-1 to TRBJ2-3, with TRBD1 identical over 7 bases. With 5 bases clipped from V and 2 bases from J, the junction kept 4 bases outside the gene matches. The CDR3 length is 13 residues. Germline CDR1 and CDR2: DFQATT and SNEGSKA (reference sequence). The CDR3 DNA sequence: TGCAGTGCTGGGGACAGTAACACAGATACGCAGTATTTT. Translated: CSAGDSNTDTQYF.

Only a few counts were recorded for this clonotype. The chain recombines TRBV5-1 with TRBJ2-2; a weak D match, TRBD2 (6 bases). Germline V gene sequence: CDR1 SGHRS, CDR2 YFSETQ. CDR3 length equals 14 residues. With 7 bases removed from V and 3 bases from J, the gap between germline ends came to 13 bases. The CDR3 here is CASGRSAYTGELFF. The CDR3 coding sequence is TGCGCCAGCGGGAGGTCAGCCTACACCGGGGAGCTGTTTTTT.

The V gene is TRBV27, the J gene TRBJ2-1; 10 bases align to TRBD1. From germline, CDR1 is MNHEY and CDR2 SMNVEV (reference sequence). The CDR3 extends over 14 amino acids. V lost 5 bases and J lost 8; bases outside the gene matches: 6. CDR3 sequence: CASSRDRGKDEQFF. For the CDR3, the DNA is TGTGCCAGCAGTCGGGACAGGGGTAAAGATGAGCAGTTCTTC.

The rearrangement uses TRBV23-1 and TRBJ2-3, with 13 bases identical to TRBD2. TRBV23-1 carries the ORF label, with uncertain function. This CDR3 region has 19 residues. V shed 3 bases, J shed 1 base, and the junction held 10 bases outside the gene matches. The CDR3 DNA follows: TGCGCCAGCAGTCACGGGATGGAGGGGACTAGCGGGGGCACAGATACGCAGTATTTT. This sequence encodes CASSHGMEGTSGGTDTQYF.

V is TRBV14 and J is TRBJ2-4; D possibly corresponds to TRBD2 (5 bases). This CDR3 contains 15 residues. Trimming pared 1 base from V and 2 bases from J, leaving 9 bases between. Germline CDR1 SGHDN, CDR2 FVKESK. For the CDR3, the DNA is TGTGCCAGCAGCCAAGTACCCGGGACCAAAAACATTCAGTACTTC. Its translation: CASSQVPGTKNIQYF. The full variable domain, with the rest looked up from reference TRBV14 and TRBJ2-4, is EAGVTQFPSHSVIEKGQTVTLRCDPISGHDNLYWYRRVMGKEIKFLLHFVKESKQDESGMPNNRFLAERTGGTYSTLKVQPAELEDSGVYFCASSQVPGTKNIQYFGAGTRLSVL.

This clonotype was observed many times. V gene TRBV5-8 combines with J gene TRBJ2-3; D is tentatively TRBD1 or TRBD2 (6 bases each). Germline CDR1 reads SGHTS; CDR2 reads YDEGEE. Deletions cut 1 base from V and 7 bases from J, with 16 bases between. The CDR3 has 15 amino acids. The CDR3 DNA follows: TGTGCCAGCAGCTTGTCCGGGGGCCTCCGCTATACGCAGTATTTT. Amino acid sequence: CASSLSGGLRYTQYF.